The source of this T cell receptor (beta chain) is a study of cytomegalovirus exposure and HLA in healthy donors. Regarding the study as a whole: No immune exposure information besides CMV serostatus was available. TCR beta V- and J-gene trimming, according to a later analysis, was linked to a missense DCLRE1C variant.

Both 60 Vbeta primers and 13 Jbeta primers went into the PCR. Authors' analysis steps: A follow-up analysis tallied about 80 million unique TCR beta chains, roughly 11 million shared. Sequenced by immunoSEQ multiplex PCR; TCRdb stores in-frame clones only, minus some. From that table come the V and J calls and clone size; the DNA was used to work out D and trimming. The repertoire holds more than 150,000 clones, with roughly 82% as singletons. Trimming cost V 5 bases and J 6 bases, with 17 bases left between them. CDR3 size: 15 residues. CDR1 and CDR2 (germline): LNHDA, SQIVND (reference sequence). As regards this clone: The antigen is not known.

This receptor was identified in a girl aged 2 to 9 in good health and CMV-seropositive. V and J are TRBV19 and TRBJ2-4, with D tentatively TRBD1 (6 bases). Sequencing was performed on PBMCs. CDR3 loop: CASSPQGLGGNIQYF. In DNA, the CDR3 is TGTGCCAGTAGTCCTCAGGGCTTAGGGGGAAACATTCAGTACTTC.